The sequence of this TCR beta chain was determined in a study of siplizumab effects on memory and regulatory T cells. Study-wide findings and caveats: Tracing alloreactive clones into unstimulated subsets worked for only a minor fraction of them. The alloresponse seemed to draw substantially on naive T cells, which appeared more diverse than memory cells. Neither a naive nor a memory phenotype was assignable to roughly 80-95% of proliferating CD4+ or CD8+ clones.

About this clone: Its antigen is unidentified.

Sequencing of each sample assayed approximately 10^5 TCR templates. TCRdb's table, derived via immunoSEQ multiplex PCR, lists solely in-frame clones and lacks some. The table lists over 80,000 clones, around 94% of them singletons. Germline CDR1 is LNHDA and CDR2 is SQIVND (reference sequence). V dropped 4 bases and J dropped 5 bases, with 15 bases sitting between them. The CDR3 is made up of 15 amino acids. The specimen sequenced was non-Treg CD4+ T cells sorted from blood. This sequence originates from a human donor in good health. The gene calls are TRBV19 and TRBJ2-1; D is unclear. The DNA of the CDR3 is TGTGCCAGTAGTACAATAGTTGGGCTTGACAATGAGCAGTTCTTC. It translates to CASSTIVGLDNEQFF.